Each of the 15 T cell receptor beta chains below was sequenced from the same sample in a study of beta chain features in type 1 diabetes. Reverse transcribing all isolated RNA meant expressed TCRB transcripts were sequenced. This table comes from immunoSEQ multiplex PCR, and its TCRdb copy is limited to in-frame clones, with some not included. The sample records some 160,000 clones, about 8.3% being singletons. Points from the study as a whole: For Type 1 diabetes patients, all four CD4+ subsets carried TCRB CDR3s that were moderately but significantly shorter.

Antigens of these TCRs are unknown. Sequenced material: central memory CD4+ T cells from blood. These receptor sequences come from a woman aged 18-29 years with type 1 diabetes.

This clone has just a few counts. V usage is TRBV11-1 and J usage is TRBJ2-3, with TRBD2 matching 7 bases. Germline-derived CDR1 and CDR2 are SGHAT and FQDESV (reference sequence). The CDR3 covers 15 residues. Trimming cost V 3 bases and J 0 bases; bases outside gene matches: 3. The CDR3 is CASSLRGISTDTQYF. The DNA for the CDR3 is TGTGCCAGCAGCTTGCGGGGGATCAGCACAGATACGCAGTATTTT. Supplemented by reference TRBV11-1 and TRBJ2-3, the full variable domain reads EAEVAQSPRYKITEKSQAVAFWCDPISGHATLYWYRQILGQGPELLVQFQDESVVDDSQLPKDRFSAERLKGVDSTLKIQPAELGDSAMYLCASSLRGISTDTQYFGPGTRLTVL.

The rearrangement uses TRBV5-6 and TRBJ2-7; 7 bases align to TRBD1. The V segment lost 5 bases and the J segment 5 bases; nucleotides outside the gene matches: 7. Germline values: CDR1 SGHDT, CDR2 YYEEEE. The CDR3 is made up of 13 amino acids. The CDR3 here is CASRRRQGHEQYF. CDR3 nucleotide sequence: TGTGCCAGCAGGCGCAGACAGGGTCACGAGCAGTACTTC.

This clone turned up a few times. This chain uses TRBV30 with TRBJ1-5; possible D gene TRBD1, 5 bases. Germline values: CDR1 GTSNPN, CDR2 SVGIG (reference sequence). The length of the CDR3 is 14 residues. The V end was cut by 2 bases, the J end by 6 bases, with 14 bases between. The CDR3 DNA is TGTGCCTGGAGTTATAAAGGGGCGCGTCAGCCCCAGCATTTT. Translation: CAWSYKGARQPQHF.

This clone was counted only a few times. This chain connects TRBV18 to TRBJ1-1, with a weak D call TRBD1 (5 bases). The CDR3 is made up of 13 amino acids. Trimming pared 5 bases from V and 3 bases from J, leaving 10 bases between. From germline, CDR1 is KGHSH and CDR2 LQKENI. CDR3 sequence reads: CASSGTGDTEAFF. The CDR3 DNA is TGTGCCAGCTCAGGGACGGGGGACACTGAAGCTTTCTTT.

The rearrangement uses TRBV29-1 and TRBJ1-2, with TRBD1 matching 7 bases. This CDR3 is built from 13 residues. The V gene end was trimmed by 5 bases and the J gene end by 6 bases; junction bases not matched to a gene: 9. The germline V gene has CDR1 SQVTM and CDR2 ANQGSEA. CDR3 protein: CSVTGQVGNGYTF. CDR3 DNA sequence: TGCAGCGTTACTGGACAGGTCGGTAATGGCTACACCTTC.

There are a few counts of this clone. This chain connects TRBV5-5 to TRBJ2-3; 7 nucleotides match TRBD2. Trimming cost V 9 bases and J 5 bases; bases outside gene matches: 9. The CDR3 is made up of 13 amino acids. Germline CDR1 is SGHKS and CDR2 is YYEKEE (reference sequence). CDR3 DNA: TGTGCCACACTTGCCGGCGGGGGAGATACGCAGTATTTT. It encodes CATLAGGGDTQYF.

The genes are TRBV4-2 and TRBJ2-1, with 7 bases aligning to TRBD2. The V gene end was trimmed by 5 bases and the J gene end by 7 bases; junction bases not matched to a gene: 5. Germline V gene lookup returns CDR1 LGHNA and CDR2 YNFKEQ. The CDR3 runs 13 residues. This CDR3 reads CASSTSELNEQFF. The CDR3, as DNA: TGTGCCAGCAGCACTAGCGAGTTGAATGAGCAGTTCTTC.

In regard to this clone: The germline gene is not matched at one end of the junction; a read error may be the cause. The chain is built from TRBV6-6 and TRBJ2-7; D unresolved. CDR1 and CDR2 (germline): MNHNY, SVGAGI (reference sequence). This CDR3 has 13 amino acids. This chain's CDR3 is CASSLSSSHEQYF. The CDR3 DNA reads TGTGCCAGCAGTCTTAGCTCCTCCCACGAGCAGTACTTC.

The chain links TRBV15 to TRBJ2-7; D gene uncertain. The CDR3 is made up of 13 amino acids. The ends were cut back, 0 bases at V and 5 bases at J, with 8 bases in the middle. Germline V gene data show CDR1 as LNHNV and CDR2 as YYDKDF (reference sequence). The CDR3 protein is CATSRDLGDEQYF. For the CDR3, the DNA is TGTGCCACCAGCAGAGATCTAGGTGACGAGCAGTACTTC.

This clone was seen only a few times. CDR3 nucleotide sequence: TGTGCCAGCAGCCCGGACAGGGGCTCAGGAGATACGCAGTATTTT. It specifies CASSPDRGSGDTQYF. The chain recombines TRBV5-4 with TRBJ2-3, with 9 bases that match TRBD1. The CDR3 runs to 15 residues. The ends lost 4 bases at V and 5 bases at J; junction bases unmatched: 8. Germline V gene lookup returns CDR1 SGHNT and CDR2 YYREEE (reference sequence).

Only a few counts were recorded for this clone. The V and J genes are TRBV6-6 and TRBJ1-1; D gene unclear. The CDR3 extends over 13 amino acids. Germline V gene data show CDR1 as MNHNY and CDR2 as SVGAGI (reference sequence). V was pared by 5 bases and J by 1 base, with 8 bases between. The CDR3 bases are TGTGCCAGCAGTCTTTACTCGAACACTGAAGCTTTCTTT. Its protein is CASSLYSNTEAFF.

This clone occurred a few times. CDR3 sequence: CASSLGRPHEAFF. The CDR3 DNA is TGCGCCAGCAGCTTGGGGAGACCCCATGAAGCTTTCTTT. The genes are TRBV5-1 and TRBJ1-1; D not certain. This CDR3 comprises 13 residues. The germline V gene encodes CDR1 SGHRS and CDR2 YFSETQ. Trimming cost V 0 bases and J 7 bases, with 10 bases left between them.

The chain has TRBV7-2 and TRBJ1-6; 7 nucleotides match TRBD1. The CDR3 has 15 residues. With V trimmed by 1 base and J by 7 bases, 4 bases remained unmatched. Germline V CDR1 and CDR2: SGHTA, FQGNSA. The CDR3 DNA sequence: TGTGCCAGCAGCTTAGAACAGGGGAGGAATTCACCCCTCCACTTT. Its protein product is CASSLEQGRNSPLHF.

The sample holds a few counts of this clone. The chain couples TRBV4-3 to TRBJ1-1; 11 bases line up with TRBD1. Germline V gene sequence: CDR1 LGHNA, CDR2 YSLEER. This CDR3 comprises 13 residues. The ends lost 7 bases at V and 6 bases at J; junction bases unmatched: 4. CDR3 in amino acids: CASTRTGGPEAFF. The CDR3 DNA follows: TGCGCCAGCACCAGGACAGGGGGCCCTGAAGCTTTCTTT.

CDR3 in DNA: TGTGCCAGCAGCGTAGGATGGGGCGAGGCGACAGATACGCAGTATTTT. Translation gives CASSVGWGEATDTQYF. The rearrangement joins TRBV9 to TRBJ2-3; possible D gene TRBD1, 5 bases. The V end was cut by 0 bases, the J end by 3 bases, with 14 bases between. CDR1 and CDR2 (germline): SGDLS, YYNGEE. The CDR3 runs to 16 residues.